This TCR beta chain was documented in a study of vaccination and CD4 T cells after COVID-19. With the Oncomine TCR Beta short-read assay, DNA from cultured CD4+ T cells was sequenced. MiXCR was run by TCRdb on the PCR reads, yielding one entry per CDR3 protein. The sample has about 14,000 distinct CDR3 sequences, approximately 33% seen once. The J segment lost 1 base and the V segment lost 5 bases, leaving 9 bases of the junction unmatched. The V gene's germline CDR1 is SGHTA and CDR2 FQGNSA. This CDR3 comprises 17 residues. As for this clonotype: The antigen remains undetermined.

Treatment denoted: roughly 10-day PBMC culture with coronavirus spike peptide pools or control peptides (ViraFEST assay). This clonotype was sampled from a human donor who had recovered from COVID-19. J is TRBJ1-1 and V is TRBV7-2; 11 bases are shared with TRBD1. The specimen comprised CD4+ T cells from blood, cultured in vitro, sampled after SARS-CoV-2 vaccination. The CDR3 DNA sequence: TGTGCCAGCAGCCATTGGACAGGGGGCAAAAAGAACACTGAAGCTTTCTTT. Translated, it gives CASSHWTGGKKNTEAFF.